This TCR beta chain derives from a study of CD8 T cells in Susac syndrome. The germline V and J ends were trimmed by 5 bases and 3 bases, with 13 bases remaining between them. In germline, CDR1 is LNHDA, CDR2 SQIVND (reference sequence). The CDR3 is 14 amino acids. Random hexamers were used to reverse transcribe an amount of about 0.5 to 1 ug RNA. Amplification of TCR beta CDR3 across 54 Vbeta and 13 Jbeta was performed with immunoSEQ multiplex PCR. TCRdb redid the calling of the immunoSEQ multiplex PCR reads with MiXCR, one entry per CDR3 protein. The data hold approximately 220,000 distinct CDR3 sequences, with approximately 90% observed a single time. The patients serving as multiple sclerosis controls were treatment-naive. They had stable or active relapsing-remitting disease and fulfilled revised McDonald criteria. Isolation of CD8+ and CD4+ T cells was performed negatively, whereas enrichment of TEMRA cells was done by FACS.

The sequencing input was CD8+ T cells from PBMCs. The genes are TRBV19 and TRBJ1-1; D remains unclear. The source of this sequence is a human donor with multiple sclerosis. The CDR3: CASSPLDVDTEAFF. CDR3 nucleotide sequence: TGTGCCAGTAGTCCCCTAGACGTGGACACTGAAGCTTTCTTT.